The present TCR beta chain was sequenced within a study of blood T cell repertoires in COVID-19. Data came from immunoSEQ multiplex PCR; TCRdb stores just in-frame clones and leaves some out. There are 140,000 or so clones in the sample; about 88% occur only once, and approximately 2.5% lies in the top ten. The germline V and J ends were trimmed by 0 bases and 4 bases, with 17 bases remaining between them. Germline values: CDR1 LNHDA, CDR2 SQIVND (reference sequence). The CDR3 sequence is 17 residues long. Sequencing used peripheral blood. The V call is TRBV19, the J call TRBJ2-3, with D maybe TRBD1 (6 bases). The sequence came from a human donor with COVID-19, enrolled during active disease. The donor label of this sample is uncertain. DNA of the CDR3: TGTGCCAGTAGTATAGATCGGGACACCTCTGGTGCAGATACGCAGTATTTT. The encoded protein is CASSIDRDTSGADTQYF.